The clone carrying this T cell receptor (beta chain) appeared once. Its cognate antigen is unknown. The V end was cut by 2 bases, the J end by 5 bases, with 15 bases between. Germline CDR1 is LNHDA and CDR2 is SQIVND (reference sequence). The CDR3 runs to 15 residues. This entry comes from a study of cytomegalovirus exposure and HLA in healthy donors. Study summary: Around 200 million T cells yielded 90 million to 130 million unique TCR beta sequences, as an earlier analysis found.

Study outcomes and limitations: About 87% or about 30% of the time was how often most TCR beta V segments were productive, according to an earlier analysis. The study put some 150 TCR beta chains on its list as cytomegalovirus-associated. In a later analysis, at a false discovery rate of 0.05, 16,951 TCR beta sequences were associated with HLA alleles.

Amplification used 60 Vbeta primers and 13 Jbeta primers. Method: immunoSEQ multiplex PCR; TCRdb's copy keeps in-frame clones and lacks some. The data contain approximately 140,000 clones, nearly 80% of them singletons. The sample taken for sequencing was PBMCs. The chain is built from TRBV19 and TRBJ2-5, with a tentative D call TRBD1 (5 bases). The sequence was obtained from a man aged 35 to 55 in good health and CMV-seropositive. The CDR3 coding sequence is TGTGCCAGTAGTATACAGGGCCCACCCCTGGAGACCCAGTACTTC. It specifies CASSIQGPPLETQYF.